Listed below are T cell receptor beta chains from one sample, sequenced in a study of tumor-infiltrating lymphocytes in localized non-small cell lung cancer. Only in-frame clones appear in the TCRdb table, and some are missing; sequencing was by immunoSEQ multiplex PCR. Of fewer than 11,000 clones listed, under 80% are singletons. The sequencing input was uninvolved lung tissue not adjacent to the tumor. Receptor source: a human donor with non-small cell lung cancer. The CDR3 runs from the conserved cysteine through the conserved F or W.

V gene	J gene	CDR3 protein
TRBV9	TRBJ1-5	CASSVDPFNQPQHF
TRBV11-2	TRBJ1-3	CASSRLSGQLSGNTIYF
TRBV2	TRBJ1-6	CASSEERIRDRNSPLHF
TRBV28	TRBJ1-2	CASSSPAWNYGYTF
TRBV7-9	TRBJ1-2	CASSSSGALYGYTF
TRBV5-6	TRBJ1-2	CASSLGGNYGYTF
TRBV4-2	TRBJ1-1	CATRENPNTEAFF
TRBV7-7	TRBJ2-5	CASSPIGQVHQETQYF
TRBV29-1	TRBJ2-7	CSVEAGRGGEQYF
TRBV2	TRBJ1-6	CASTDVSSYNSPLHF
TRBV5-6	TRBJ2-7	CASSLFQKNYEQYF
TRBV6-6	TRBJ2-7	CASSYGGTANSYEQYF
TRBV7-2	TRBJ2-1	CASSPLNAGRYNEQFF
TRBV5-6	TRBJ2-1	CASSPGLAIYNEQFF
TRBV5-6	TRBJ1-2	CASSLEGAGGNYGYTF
TRBV19	TRBJ2-1	CASSTGTYNEQFF
TRBV6-5	TRBJ1-2	CASSTLDRGGYTF
TRBV6-5	TRBJ1-4	CATKRSTSNEKLFF
TRBV2	TRBJ1-1	CASSFELDTEAFF
TRBV4-3	TRBJ2-1	CASSQDRLGLGYEQFF
TRBV7-8	TRBJ2-7	CASSSPGRAYEQYF
TRBV11-3	TRBJ2-7	CASSLESGYEQYF
TRBV4-3	TRBJ2-7	CASSQGPSGEQYF
TRBV28	TRBJ1-2	CASSPSLVHTGSYTF
TRBV4-3	TRBJ1-4	CASSQDSGAATNEKLFF
TRBV7-6	TRBJ2-7	CASSLASRGSYEQYF
TRBV5-6	TRBJ1-2	CASSLPGTGDGYTF
TRBV6-5	TRBJ1-1	CASSTLTYLGTEAFF
TRBV11-2	TRBJ2-2	CASSHQTGELFF
TRBV4-2	TRBJ1-2	CASRTDETGTDGYTF
TRBV5-1	TRBJ2-5	CASSGGRGNQETQYF
TRBV7-2	TRBJ1-2	CASSFGSTGTHHGYTF
TRBV25-1	TRBJ1-4	CASSERRRGTNEKLFF
TRBV9	TRBJ1-6	CASSVTGTSSPLHF
TRBV27	TRBJ2-3	CASSWGGRADTQYF
TRBV18	TRBJ1-4	CASSPPGDEKLFF
TRBV27	TRBJ1-1	CASRTGWTEAFF
TRBV5-6	TRBJ2-3	CASSLTGGGTDTQYF
TRBV19	TRBJ2-5	CASSWGGNKETQYF
TRBV7-2	TRBJ2-3	CASSGGRGGTDTQYF
TRBV28	TRBJ1-4	CASSHQLLSTNEKLFF
TRBV4-3	TRBJ2-1	CASSQTGGSHNEQFF
TRBV4-1	TRBJ1-2	CASSQLVTAVDGYTF
TRBV14	TRBJ2-3	CASSQDYSLFTDTQYF
TRBV7-2	TRBJ2-3	CASSLDGRAADTQYF
TRBV7-2	TRBJ1-5	CASSFQRGGQPQHF
TRBV6-5	TRBJ1-1	CASRPRQGTTEAFF
TRBV10-1	TRBJ1-6	CASSESRRPLNSPLHF
TRBV5-1	TRBJ2-3	CASSPGLAGGDTQYF
TRBV5-6	TRBJ1-5	CASSPATGGGQPQHF
TRBV28	TRBJ2-2	CASITGLTGELFF
TRBV5-1	TRBJ2-1	CASSFSTGSYNEQFF
TRBV2	TRBJ2-2	CASSQTSGRAAGELFF